In this sample, the clone carrying this T cell receptor beta chain turned up a few times. Combining a sample-barcoded 5' primer with a J-beta primer mix, a second PCR ran for roughly 7 to 11 cycles. TCRdb reanalysed the 5' RACE reads using MiXCR and keeps one entry per CDR3 protein. The sample lists about 720,000 distinct CDR3 sequences, 22% occurring once. V shed 3 bases and J 8 bases; nucleotides not matched to a gene: 9. The CDR3 totals 15 residues. This specimen belongs to a study of blood T cells in healthy people across ages. The specimen was blood. The chain carries TRBV12-3 or TRBV12-4 and TRBJ2-3, with 9 bases fitting TRBD1. The receptor was derived from a man aged 65 to 79 in good health. DNA of the CDR3: TGTGCCAGCAGTTTCGCGACAGGGGGTTCAAGTACGCAGTATTTT. Translated, it gives CASSFATGGSSTQYF.